This T cell receptor (beta chain) was identified in a study of shared clonotypes between healthy human individuals. Study-wide background: The study enrolled a couple of women and a few men aged 18 to 49.

About this clone: Antigen specificity is unknown.

The CDR3 has 16 residues. J was trimmed by 2 bases and V by 0 bases; bases with no gene match: 7. Germline CDR1 MNHEY, CDR2 SVGAGI. CD45RO-negative cells were positively selected for CCR7, leaving out terminally differentiated effector memory CD45RA+ cells. HIV-negative, healthy adults without recent acute infections or vaccinations were the donors. Whole-study findings and limits: Rarefaction curves obtained for sorted subsets showed sequencing incomplete despite large depth. Shared clonotypes: approximately 4.5% naive CD4, around 4% naive CD8, about 2.5% memory CD4, about 0.4% memory CD8.

The repertoire was sequenced with immunoSEQ multiplex PCR; TCRdb's copy has only in-frame clones and lacks some. This table has 2 million to 2.5 million clones, about 92% appearing once. This receptor was identified in a young man in good health. Some clones in this sample may be carry-over from other donors' samples. Sample: naive CD8+ T cells from PBMCs. This chain joins TRBV6-5 and TRBJ2-7; 7 bases fit TRBD1. For the CDR3, the DNA is TGTGCCAGCAGTTACTCGAGGGGACAGACTACCTACGAGCAGTACTTC. Protein product: CASSYSRGQTTYEQYF.